This is a list of T cell receptor beta chains from one sample in a study of early T cells in non-severe SARS-CoV-2 infection. TCRdb reprocessed the 5' RACE reads via MiXCR and lists one record per CDR3 protein. The table records about 52,000 distinct CDR3 sequences, approximately 8.4% of them present only once. Sequenced input: whole blood. These receptors were obtained from an adult who was a healthcare worker with PCR-confirmed SARS-CoV-2 infection or an uninfected control (not recorded which). Each CDR3 is given with its conserved first and last residue. Fields, in order: D gene, clone size, CDR3 length, V gene, J gene, CDR3 DNA, CDR3 protein. A D gene is named only where the DNA matches it firmly. Not all rows give a size; the values are once, few, many and, for expanded clones, a class.

>NA|NA|10|TRBV29-1|TRBJ1-6
TGCAGCGGTATTTGGGCACCCCTCCACTTT
CSGIWAPLHF
>NA|many|13|TRBV6-2/TRBV6-3|TRBJ2-7
TGTGCCAGCACCCCGGTGGGGGTCCACGAGCAGTACTTC
CASTPVGVHEQYF
>NA|few|16|TRBV18|TRBJ2-1
TGTGCCAGCTCACCGGCCGGGAGTCTACGTGATAATGAGCAGTTCTTC
CASSPAGSLRDNEQFF
>NA|NA|16|TRBV9|TRBJ2-2
TGTGCCAGCAGCGTAGAAGTGGGCGCGGGCACCGGGGAGCTGTTTTTT
CASSVEVGAGTGELFF
>TRBD2|NA|19|TRBV3-1|TRBJ2-5
TGTGCCAGCAGCCAAGATCTCGTGAGCGCCGGGACTAGCCAAGAGACCCAGTACTTC
CASSQDLVSAGTSQETQYF
>TRBD1|many|15|TRBV12-3/TRBV12-4|TRBJ2-7
TGTGCCAGCAGTTCGGAACAGGGGGTTTTCTACGAGCAGTACTTC
CASSSEQGVFYEQYF
>TRBD2|NA|15|TRBV10-3|TRBJ2-7
TGTGCCATCAGCGGGACTAGCGGAACCTTCTACGAGCAGTACTTC
CAISGTSGTFYEQYF
>NA|NA|16|TRBV3-1|TRBJ2-7
TGTGCCAGCAGCCAAGGGGGACACGAGCTTTCCTACGAGCAGTACTTC
CASSQGGHELSYEQYF
>NA|many|13|TRBV20-1|TRBJ2-7
TGCAGTGCCCTCCGGGACTTCCTATACGAGCAGTACTTC
CSALRDFLYEQYF
>TRBD2|few|16|TRBV19|TRBJ2-2
TGTGCCAGTACCCCCACGCCGGGACTAGGGACCGGGGAGCTGTTTTTT
CASTPTPGLGTGELFF
>TRBD2|NA|14|TRBV10-1|TRBJ2-5
TGCGCCAGCAGTGCTCTAGCGGGAAGCGGGACCCAGTACTTC
CASSALAGSGTQYF
>NA|few|16|TRBV5-1|TRBJ2-2
TGCGCCAGCACCATGAGGGGTATTAGGAACACCGGGGAGCTGTTTTTT
CASTMRGIRNTGELFF
>TRBD1|NA|15|TRBV6-2/TRBV6-3|TRBJ2-1
TGTGCCAGCAGGCCGACAGGGGGCTCCTACAATGAGCAGTTCTTC
CASRPTGGSYNEQFF
>TRBD2|many|14|TRBV6-4|TRBJ2-3
TGTGCCAGCAGTGACTCGCGGGAGACAGATACGCAGTATTTT
CASSDSRETDTQYF
>NA|NA|15|TRBV5-1|TRBJ2-3
TGCGCCAGCAGCTTGGCAGTAGCTAGCACAGATACGCAGTATTTT
CASSLAVASTDTQYF
>NA|NA|15|TRBV11-2|TRBJ2-7
TGTGCCAGCAGCCCCCGACAAATTCCAGGCTACGAGCAGTACTTC
CASSPRQIPGYEQYF
>TRBD2|few|15|TRBV6-4|TRBJ2-3
TGTGCCAGCAGCCTAGCGGGGGGGGCCACAGATACGCAGTATTTT
CASSLAGGATDTQYF
>NA|NA|15|TRBV5-1|TRBJ2-3
TGCGCCAGCAGAACCCAGACAGTTAACACAGATACGCAGTATTTT
CASRTQTVNTDTQYF
>NA|NA|15|TRBV7-8|TRBJ2-5
TGTGCCAGCAGCGGCTTAGCGACCAGAATCGAGACCCAGTACTTC
CASSGLATRIETQYF
>NA|NA|16|TRBV11-2|TRBJ2-7
TGTGCCAGCAGCTCCCTCCTCGGGCTAGGAAGCTACGAGCAGTACTTC
CASSSLLGLGSYEQYF
>TRBD2|few|18|TRBV20-1|TRBJ2-3
TGCAGTGCTAGCTTTAATCTAGCGGGAGAAACCCTCACAGATACGCAGTATTTT
CSASFNLAGETLTDTQYF
>TRBD1|NA|14|TRBV12-3/TRBV12-4|TRBJ2-5
TGTGCCAGCACCACGGGACAGGGGCAAGAGACCCAGTACTTC
CASTTGQGQETQYF
>NA|NA|15|TRBV11-2|TRBJ2-2
TGTGCCAGCAGCAGGTCCCAGACGTATAACGGGGAGCTGTTTTTT
CASSRSQTYNGELFF
>NA|NA|15|TRBV5-1|TRBJ1-3
TGCGCCAGCAGTTACGGAGGGGTGATTGGAAACACCATATATTTT
CASSYGGVIGNTIYF
>NA|NA|11|TRBV10-3|TRBJ2-7
TGTGCCATCAGTCCGGGATACGAGCAGTACTTC
CAISPGYEQYF
>TRBD2|NA|19|TRBV4-2|TRBJ2-3
TGTGCCAGCAGCCAAGAGGATCTAGCGGGAGGGGCCCCCACAGATACGCAGTATTTT
CASSQEDLAGGAPTDTQYF
>NA|medium-sized|14|TRBV6-6|TRBJ1-1
TGTGCCAGCACCTTACCCTACAGGGACGGAAGAGCTTTCTTT
CASTLPYRDGRAFF
>NA|NA|14|TRBV5-1|TRBJ2-3
TGCGCCAGCAGCTTTTGGGGGGCTGGTGATACGCAGTATTTT
CASSFWGAGDTQYF
>TRBD1|NA|11|TRBV19|TRBJ2-1
TGTGCCAGTAGTATAGACAGGGGGTTTATCTTC
CASSIDRGFIF
>TRBD2|few|14|TRBV7-9|TRBJ2-7
TGTGCCAGCAGCTCCCTAGCGGGAGTAGGCGAGCAGTACTTC
CASSSLAGVGEQYF
>NA|NA|16|TRBV6-5|TRBJ2-4
TGTGCCAGCAGTTACTCCTCTGCCAGCTCCAAAAACATTCAGTACTTC
CASSYSSASSKNIQYF
>TRBD1|many|12|TRBV7-2|TRBJ1-5
TGTGCCAGCAGTATACCGGGACAGGTCCACCATTTT
CASSIPGQVHHF
>TRBD1|NA|14|TRBV10-3|TRBJ2-7
TGTGCCATCACCCCGGGACAGGGTACCTACGAGCAGTACTTC
CAITPGQGTYEQYF
>NA|few|14|TRBV18|TRBJ1-2
TGTGCCAGCTCTCCCGGGACTGACCTTTATGGCTACACCTTC
CASSPGTDLYGYTF
>NA|NA|15|TRBV29-1|TRBJ2-3
TGCAGCGTCGCCCTGGGGCGGGGTACCACAGATACGCAGTATTTT
CSVALGRGTTDTQYF
>TRBD2|few|19|TRBV9|TRBJ2-3
TGTGCCAGCAGCGCACGCGAAGGGACTAGCGGGGGTTGGACAGATACGCAGTATTTT
CASSAREGTSGGWTDTQYF
>NA|few|13|TRBV5-1|TRBJ1-1
TGCGCCAGCAGCTTGGGCTTGGGCGCTGAAGCTTTCTTT
CASSLGLGAEAFF
>NA|many|14|TRBV27|TRBJ2-3
TGTGCCAGCAGTTCGGGGGCCCTCACAGATACGCAGTATTTT
CASSSGALTDTQYF
>NA|NA|13|TRBV7-9|TRBJ2-5
TGTGCCAGCAGCTTAGTAGGGCCGGAGACCCAGTACTTC
CASSLVGPETQYF
>NA|NA|12|TRBV6-1|TRBJ2-7
TGTGCCAGCGGAATGTGGGGCTACGAGCAGTACTTC
CASGMWGYEQYF
>TRBD1|few|17|TRBV6-1|TRBJ2-5
TGTGCCAGCAGCCCCGGGACAGGGGGTCCGGGGGTAGAGACCCAGTACTTC
CASSPGTGGPGVETQYF
>TRBD1|few|16|TRBV7-8|TRBJ2-7
TGTGCCAGCAGCTTAGTCCTCGGGACAGGGGGCGGCGAGCAGTACTTC
CASSLVLGTGGGEQYF
>NA|NA|12|TRBV3-1|TRBJ2-7
TGTGCCAGCAGCCAGGGGAACTACGGGCAGTACTTC
CASSQGNYGQYF
>TRBD2|NA|16|TRBV7-6|TRBJ2-3
TGTGCCAGCAGCGGAGGCAGCGGGGGGCCCACAGATACGCAGTATTTT
CASSGGSGGPTDTQYF